Reported below is one T cell receptor (beta chain). V lost 2 bases to trimming and J lost 7 bases; unmatched junction nucleotides: 6. The germline gives CDR1 SGHTA, CDR2 FQGNSA. This CDR3 has 15 amino acids. This record comes from a study of blood T cell repertoires in COVID-19. Study as a whole: Samples taken during acute and convalescent COVID-19 were collected in the United States, Italy and Spain. Sources were T cells, B-cell-depleted T cells, or PBMCs; the material itself was cDNA or gDNA.

Seattle's enrolled individuals joined amid active infection and were then monitored longitudinally. Authors' processing steps: From reference gene primer amplification, estimates of nucleated cell counts were derived. Clones were read by immunoSEQ multiplex PCR, and TCRdb kept only the in-frame ones, dropping some. V and J calls and clone size are given by that table; D and trimming were obtained from the DNA. Seen here are just over 350,000 clones, about 88% observed once, and the top ten hold 7.1%. The chain is built from TRBV7-2 and TRBJ2-1; 9 bases match TRBD1. The sample taken for sequencing was peripheral blood. The TCR was taken from a woman aged 55-75 years with COVID-19, enrolled during active disease. This CDR3 reads CASSLNRDRGNEQFF. CDR3 nucleotides: TGTGCCAGCAGCTTAAATAGAGACAGGGGGAATGAGCAGTTCTTC.